The rows below give T cell receptor beta chains drawn from one sample of a study of T cell repertoires in cytomegalovirus infection. TCRdb re-analysed the reads in MiXCR, keeping a single row per CDR3 protein. The sample shows around 550,000 distinct CDR3 sequences, around a quarter of them seen only once. The sequenced material came from PBMCs. These TCRs come from a human donor in good health (CMV status not recorded). Some clones in this sample may be carry-over from other donors' samples. The CDR3 runs from the conserved cysteine through the conserved F or W. Each record gives: CDR3 DNA, CDR3 protein, V gene, clone size, J gene, D gene. A D gene is named only where the DNA matches it firmly. A row's size may be missing; if present it is once, few, many or a size class.

cdr3_nt: TGTGCCAGCAGTGTGGCTAGCGGGAGCTACGAGCAGTACTTC; cdr3_aa: CASSVASGSYEQYF; v_call: TRBV6-6; clone_size: few; j_call: TRBJ2-7; d_call: TRBD2
cdr3_nt: TGCAGCGTTGAAGGGCAGATCACAGATACGCAGTATTTT; cdr3_aa: CSVEGQITDTQYF; v_call: TRBV29-1; clone_size: -; j_call: TRBJ2-3; d_call: -
cdr3_nt: TGTGCCAGCAGCTTCAGTTATCAAACCGGGGAGCTGTTTTTT; cdr3_aa: CASSFSYQTGELFF; v_call: TRBV11-3; clone_size: -; j_call: TRBJ2-2; d_call: -
cdr3_nt: TGTGCCAGCAAGCCGGGACTAGCGAATGAGCAGTTCTTC; cdr3_aa: CASKPGLANEQFF; v_call: TRBV12-3/TRBV12-4; clone_size: -; j_call: TRBJ2-1; d_call: TRBD2
cdr3_nt: TGTGCCTGGACATCAGGCGGGAGAGGTAAAGATACGCAGTATTTT; cdr3_aa: CAWTSGGRGKDTQYF; v_call: TRBV30; clone_size: -; j_call: TRBJ2-3; d_call: TRBD2
cdr3_nt: TGTGCCAGCAGGGCTTCTACGACTAGCGCCGAGCAGTACTTC; cdr3_aa: CASRASTTSAEQYF; v_call: TRBV28; clone_size: -; j_call: TRBJ2-7; d_call: TRBD2
cdr3_nt: TGTGCCAGCAGTTTGACGCCCCAGGGTTTGGAGGGAAGGGGGCTGCCTAATGAAAAACTGTTTTTT; cdr3_aa: CASSLTPQGLEGRGLPNEKLFF; v_call: TRBV28; clone_size: -; j_call: TRBJ1-4; d_call: TRBD1
cdr3_nt: TGTGCCAGCAGTCGGACTAGCGGGAGCCGTTCGGGGGAGCAGTACTTC; cdr3_aa: CASSRTSGSRSGEQYF; v_call: TRBV6-1; clone_size: many; j_call: TRBJ2-7; d_call: TRBD2
cdr3_nt: TGTGCCAGCAGTTACGGGGCGGGGGGCACCGGGGAGCTGTTTTTT; cdr3_aa: CASSYGAGGTGELFF; v_call: TRBV6-5; clone_size: -; j_call: TRBJ2-2; d_call: TRBD2
cdr3_nt: TGTGCCAGCAGCTTAAAAACGGGAGGTAGCAATGAGCAGTTCTTC; cdr3_aa: CASSLKTGGSNEQFF; v_call: TRBV11-2; clone_size: few; j_call: TRBJ2-1; d_call: TRBD2
cdr3_nt: TGTGCCAGCAGTTCCCCCGGAGTCTCGTCCCACGAGCAGTACTTC; cdr3_aa: CASSSPGVSSHEQYF; v_call: TRBV28; clone_size: -; j_call: TRBJ2-7; d_call: -
cdr3_nt: TGTGCCAGTAGTATCCCAAAAGAGGCAGATACGCAGTATTTT; cdr3_aa: CASSIPKEADTQYF; v_call: TRBV19; clone_size: few; j_call: TRBJ2-3; d_call: -
cdr3_nt: TGCAGCGTAGCCTCCCCGGGGAAGGGAAACATTCAGTACTTC; cdr3_aa: CSVASPGKGNIQYF; v_call: TRBV29-1; clone_size: few; j_call: TRBJ2-4; d_call: -
cdr3_nt: TGTGCCAGCAGCCCCGGGGGGGGTGTCTACGAGCAGTACTTC; cdr3_aa: CASSPGGGVYEQYF; v_call: TRBV12-3/TRBV12-4; clone_size: -; j_call: TRBJ2-7; d_call: TRBD2
cdr3_nt: TGCGCCAGCAGCCGGAGCCTCCCGGGGGGAGGGCCGTACAATGAGCAGTTCTTC; cdr3_aa: CASSRSLPGGGPYNEQFF; v_call: TRBV4-3; clone_size: -; j_call: TRBJ2-1; d_call: TRBD2
cdr3_nt: TGTGCCAGCAGTTTACAGGGTAGCTCACCCCTCCACTTT; cdr3_aa: CASSLQGSSPLHF; v_call: TRBV28; clone_size: few; j_call: TRBJ1-6; d_call: -
cdr3_nt: TGTGCCAGCAGTTCAGGGACCTTGGACTATGGCTACACCTTC; cdr3_aa: CASSSGTLDYGYTF; v_call: TRBV28; clone_size: -; j_call: TRBJ1-2; d_call: -
cdr3_nt: TGTGCCATCAGTGAGGCTGGCATTACCTCCTACAATGAGCAGTTCTTC; cdr3_aa: CAISEAGITSYNEQFF; v_call: TRBV10-3; clone_size: few; j_call: TRBJ2-1; d_call: -
cdr3_nt: TGTGCCAGTAGTATTGGAGACAGGGGAACAAGTCAGCCCCAGCATTTT; cdr3_aa: CASSIGDRGTSQPQHF; v_call: TRBV19; clone_size: -; j_call: TRBJ1-5; d_call: TRBD1
cdr3_nt: TGTGCCAGCAGCCCCATACTTTACAGAAACTATGGCTACACCTTC; cdr3_aa: CASSPILYRNYGYTF; v_call: TRBV6-2/TRBV6-3; clone_size: few; j_call: TRBJ1-2; d_call: -
cdr3_nt: TGTGCCAGCAGCTACCCCACTAAGGGGCGGGGGATATTCCAAGAGACCCAGTACTTC; cdr3_aa: CASSYPTKGRGIFQETQYF; v_call: TRBV7-2; clone_size: -; j_call: TRBJ2-5; d_call: TRBD2
cdr3_nt: TGTGCCAGCAGCTTAGGTCGGGAGGGCCTGAATGAGCAGTTCTTC; cdr3_aa: CASSLGREGLNEQFF; v_call: TRBV7-2; clone_size: many; j_call: TRBJ2-1; d_call: TRBD2
cdr3_nt: TGTGCCAGCAGTTACCCTGGACAGGAGGATACGCAGTATTTT; cdr3_aa: CASSYPGQEDTQYF; v_call: TRBV6-2/TRBV6-3; clone_size: many; j_call: TRBJ2-3; d_call: TRBD1
cdr3_nt: TGTGCTTTGACGCCAATGGTCCGCTATGGCTACACCTTC; cdr3_aa: CALTPMVRYGYTF; v_call: TRBV30; clone_size: -; j_call: TRBJ1-2; d_call: -
cdr3_nt: TGTGCCAGCAGCTACGGACAGGGTGGCTATGGCTACACCTTC; cdr3_aa: CASSYGQGGYGYTF; v_call: TRBV7-8; clone_size: -; j_call: TRBJ1-2; d_call: TRBD1
cdr3_nt: TGTGCCAGCAACGACTGGGACGGTTGGGGCACAGATACGCAGTATTTT; cdr3_aa: CASNDWDGWGTDTQYF; v_call: TRBV6-6; clone_size: -; j_call: TRBJ2-3; d_call: -
cdr3_nt: TGTGCCAGCAGCCCTTCGACAGGGCCAGATACGCAGTATTTT; cdr3_aa: CASSPSTGPDTQYF; v_call: TRBV3-1; clone_size: -; j_call: TRBJ2-3; d_call: TRBD1
cdr3_nt: TGTGCCATCAGTGCGGCGACTAGCGAGGCCAAAAACATTCAGTACTTC; cdr3_aa: CAISAATSEAKNIQYF; v_call: TRBV10-3; clone_size: -; j_call: TRBJ2-4; d_call: TRBD2
cdr3_nt: TGTGCCAGTAGCAGGACTAGCAGGTCTCGCACCGGGGAGCTGTTTTTT; cdr3_aa: CASSRTSRSRTGELFF; v_call: TRBV19; clone_size: few; j_call: TRBJ2-2; d_call: TRBD2
cdr3_nt: TGTGCCAGCAGCTTAGCCTACCAAGAGACCCAGTACTTC; cdr3_aa: CASSLAYQETQYF; v_call: TRBV7-4; clone_size: many; j_call: TRBJ2-5; d_call: -
cdr3_nt: TGCGCCAGCAGCTTGAAGGTGACCACGGACACTGAAGCTTTCTTT; cdr3_aa: CASSLKVTTDTEAFF; v_call: TRBV5-1; clone_size: -; j_call: TRBJ1-1; d_call: -
cdr3_nt: TGTGCCAGCAGTCTCCCCCTGACAGGAGGTACGCCCCAGCATTTT; cdr3_aa: CASSLPLTGGTPQHF; v_call: TRBV28; clone_size: -; j_call: TRBJ1-5; d_call: -
cdr3_nt: TGTGCCAGCAGTGAAGATGCCAGCTCCTACAATGAGCAGTTCTTC; cdr3_aa: CASSEDASSYNEQFF; v_call: TRBV6-1; clone_size: many; j_call: TRBJ2-1; d_call: -
cdr3_nt: TGTGCCAGCAGAATGACAGACCTCTTCGGCTACACCTTC; cdr3_aa: CASRMTDLFGYTF; v_call: TRBV6-5; clone_size: few; j_call: TRBJ1-2; d_call: -
cdr3_nt: TGTGCCGGAAACAGGGGGGAAACCTACGAGCAGTACTTC; cdr3_aa: CAGNRGETYEQYF; v_call: TRBV30; clone_size: -; j_call: TRBJ2-7; d_call: TRBD1
cdr3_nt: TGTGCCAGCAGCCCACACCCGGAGAGCTCCTACAATGAGCAGTTCTTC; cdr3_aa: CASSPHPESSYNEQFF; v_call: TRBV7-8; clone_size: few; j_call: TRBJ2-1; d_call: -
cdr3_nt: TGTGCCAGCAGCCCCGGCGGGCGGGGAAACACCATATATTTT; cdr3_aa: CASSPGGRGNTIYF; v_call: TRBV6-6; clone_size: -; j_call: TRBJ1-3; d_call: -
cdr3_nt: TGTGCCAGCAGCTTTACAGACAGGGACTATGGCTACACCTTC; cdr3_aa: CASSFTDRDYGYTF; v_call: TRBV11-2; clone_size: -; j_call: TRBJ1-2; d_call: TRBD1
cdr3_nt: TGTGCCAGCAGACGGGGGGGGAACACTGAAGCTTTCTTT; cdr3_aa: CASRRGGNTEAFF; v_call: TRBV7-9; clone_size: many; j_call: TRBJ1-1; d_call: -
cdr3_nt: TGTGCCAGCAGTTACGCCTACGGGGCTCAGCCCCAGCATTTT; cdr3_aa: CASSYAYGAQPQHF; v_call: TRBV6-2/TRBV6-3; clone_size: -; j_call: TRBJ1-5; d_call: -
cdr3_nt: TGTGCCAGCTCACCGGCCGGGAACTTGAACACCGGGGAGCTGTTTTTT; cdr3_aa: CASSPAGNLNTGELFF; v_call: TRBV18; clone_size: few; j_call: TRBJ2-2; d_call: -
cdr3_nt: TGTGCCAGTAGCCCGGGACCTCTCCGCGGGGACACTGAAGCTTTCTTT; cdr3_aa: CASSPGPLRGDTEAFF; v_call: TRBV19; clone_size: -; j_call: TRBJ1-1; d_call: -
cdr3_nt: TGTGCCAGCAGTGACCCTGGAAATCAGCCCCAGCATTTT; cdr3_aa: CASSDPGNQPQHF; v_call: TRBV12-3/TRBV12-4; clone_size: many; j_call: TRBJ1-5; d_call: -
cdr3_nt: TGTGCCAGCAGCCCCCGGCCGCGGACTAGCGGAGAGGTTTTCTCCTACGAGCAGTACTTC; cdr3_aa: CASSPRPRTSGEVFSYEQYF; v_call: TRBV7-9; clone_size: -; j_call: TRBJ2-7; d_call: TRBD2
cdr3_nt: TGTGCCAGCAGCATTCCCCGAACCTACAATGAGCAGTTCTTC; cdr3_aa: CASSIPRTYNEQFF; v_call: TRBV7-9; clone_size: few; j_call: TRBJ2-1; d_call: -
cdr3_nt: TGTGCCACCAGTGATTTTGGGACCGGACATGAGCAGTTCTTC; cdr3_aa: CATSDFGTGHEQFF; v_call: TRBV24-1; clone_size: few; j_call: TRBJ2-1; d_call: -
cdr3_nt: TGTGCCTCACGGACAGGGAATAATTCACCCCTCCACTTT; cdr3_aa: CASRTGNNSPLHF; v_call: TRBV15; clone_size: few; j_call: TRBJ1-6; d_call: TRBD1
cdr3_nt: TGTGCCAGCAGAGGGGGGACAGCCGTCCAAGAGACCCAGTACTTC; cdr3_aa: CASRGGTAVQETQYF; v_call: TRBV7-6; clone_size: many; j_call: TRBJ2-5; d_call: -
cdr3_nt: TGTGCCACCAGCAGAGATAACGGGCGAAGAGAGCAGTTCTTC; cdr3_aa: CATSRDNGRREQFF; v_call: TRBV15; clone_size: few; j_call: TRBJ2-1; d_call: -
cdr3_nt: TGTGCCAGCTCACCGCCCGGACTTAGCGGGAGTAACACAGATACGCAGTATTTT; cdr3_aa: CASSPPGLSGSNTDTQYF; v_call: TRBV18; clone_size: -; j_call: TRBJ2-3; d_call: TRBD2
cdr3_nt: TGTGCCTCCCGGGGGCAGGGCCCGGCCACTGAAGCTTTCTTT; cdr3_aa: CASRGQGPATEAFF; v_call: TRBV10-3; clone_size: once; j_call: TRBJ1-1; d_call: -
cdr3_nt: TGTGCCAGCAGCTCTTGGACAGGGGGGCCGAACACTGAAGCTTTCTTT; cdr3_aa: CASSSWTGGPNTEAFF; v_call: TRBV7-8; clone_size: many; j_call: TRBJ1-1; d_call: TRBD1
cdr3_nt: TGTGCCAGCAGTTACTCGGGAGAGTCCGGGGGAGACACCATATATTTT; cdr3_aa: CASSYSGESGGDTIYF; v_call: TRBV6-8; clone_size: -; j_call: TRBJ1-3; d_call: -
cdr3_nt: TGTGCCAGCAGATCGGCTGACAGGGCGGTTGACACTGAAGCTTTCTTT; cdr3_aa: CASRSADRAVDTEAFF; v_call: TRBV6-2/TRBV6-3; clone_size: -; j_call: TRBJ1-1; d_call: TRBD1